This T cell receptor beta chain is from a study of T cells in Graves' hyperthyroidism and ophthalmopathy. With regard to this clonotype: Its antigen remains unknown.

CDR1 and CDR2 (germline): SGHAT, FQNNGV. The CDR3 consists of 18 residues. Trimming pared 2 bases from V and 0 bases from J, leaving 16 bases between. From RNA transcripts, TCR beta CDR3 regions were amplified. RT-PCR in the first round (using the HTBI primer set) targeted the TCR CDR3. TCRdb re-called the multiplex PCR reads with MiXCR, one entry per CDR3 protein. The sample comprises under 550,000 distinct CDR3 sequences, about an eighth of which are singletons, and about 5% rests with the top ten. Graves' hyperthyroidism without ophthalmopathy progression within 18 months was termed stable. Uncontrolled infections, other autoimmune diseases, pregnancy or lactation led to exclusion of patients. The source of the PBMCs was 10 ml of fresh peripheral blood. Overall study findings and caveats: Blood shared most expanded thyroid clonotypes above 0.001.

This sequence was found in a woman aged 18-29 years with Graves' hyperthyroidism. The sequenced sample consisted of blood. The chain has TRBV11-2 and TRBJ2-2; a possible D gene is TRBD1 (6 bases). CDR3 sequence (DNA): TGTGCCAGCAGCTTAACCCCAGGGGACGGGGCGAACACCGGGGAGCTGTTTTTT. Encoded protein: CASSLTPGDGANTGELFF.